Below, 15 T cell receptor beta chains from the same sample are listed, as sequenced in a study of response to subunit inactivated influenza vaccine. In TCRdb, the RT-PCR reads were re-called with MiXCR into one record per CDR3 protein. The sample contains over 150,000 distinct CDR3 sequences, approximately 11% of which appear only once. The material sequenced was CD8+ T cells sorted from PBMCs, taken around 25 months after vaccination. These receptors came from a man in his fifties or sixties who received an inactivated influenza vaccine.

The V gene is TRBV20-1, the J gene TRBJ2-7; 11 bases match TRBD2. The CDR3 contains 15 residues. Per the germline V gene, CDR1 is DFQATT and CDR2 is SNEGSKA (reference sequence). V shed 6 bases, J shed 6 bases, and the junction held 13 bases outside the gene matches. This chain's CDR3 is CSARPLLAGGREQYF. The CDR3 DNA follows: TGCAGTGCAAGACCCCTCTTAGCGGGGGGGCGCGAGCAGTACTTC.

As concerns this clonotype: It may be a read error: a sequence one base away is much more abundant. The chain carries TRBV12-3 or TRBV12-4 and TRBJ2-2; D is uncertain. The ends were cut back, 4 bases at V and 6 bases at J, with 9 bases in the middle. The CDR3 has 13 amino acids. CDR3 sequence reads: CASSWQASGELFF. In nucleotides, the CDR3 is TGTGCCAGCAGTTGGCAGGCGTCCGGGGAGCTGTTTTTT.

This clonotype was counted a few times. The chain joins TRBV15 to TRBJ2-4, with D possibly TRBD1 on 6 matching bases. The CDR3 runs to 14 residues. CDR1 is LNHNV, CDR2 YYDKDF, per germline (reference sequence). V lost 0 bases and J 8 bases, leaving 11 bases between the germline ends. The CDR3 coding sequence is TGTGCCACCAGCAGAGAAGGGGGTAGGGACATTCAGTACTTC. Translated, it gives CATSREGGRDIQYF.

This clonotype was observed many times. This sequence joins TRBV11-2 and TRBJ2-1; D perhaps matches TRBD1 (7 bases). The V gene lost 1 base and the J gene lost 8 bases, with 18 bases spanning the gap. The CDR3 loop spans 16 amino acids. Germline values: CDR1 SGHAT, CDR2 FQNNGV. Here the CDR3 DNA reads TGTGCCAGCAGCTTAGGCGGAGGGGGCGAAGGCTATGAGCAGTTCTTC. As protein: CASSLGGGGEGYEQFF.

This clonotype was detected only a few times. V usage is TRBV20-1 and J usage is TRBJ2-1, with 10 bases matching TRBD1. Trimming removed 2 bases from V and 5 bases from J; junction bases left unmatched: 9. Germline V gene data show CDR1 as DFQATT and CDR2 as SNEGSKA (reference sequence). This CDR3 spans 16 amino acids. The CDR3 loop reads CSARLRGQGVNNEQFF. The DNA of the CDR3 is TGCAGTGCTAGACTCCGCGGACAGGGGGTAAACAATGAGCAGTTCTTC.

The chain uses TRBV6-5 and TRBJ1-4; perhaps TRBD1 as D (5 bases). CDR3 length: 15 amino acids. Germline V CDR1 and CDR2: MNHEY, SVGAGI. V dropped 0 bases and J dropped 5 bases, with 10 bases sitting between them. CDR3 DNA: TGTGCCAGCAGTTACTCGTGGGAGGGGAATGAAAAACTGTTTTTT. This codes for CASSYSWEGNEKLFF.

This clonotype was seen at least ten times. V usage is TRBV5-5 and J usage is TRBJ2-1; perhaps TRBD2 as D (6 bases). V was pared by 0 bases and J by 4 bases, with 11 bases between. This CDR3 contains 15 residues. Germline CDR1 reads SGHKS; CDR2 reads YYEKEE (reference sequence). CDR3 nucleotide sequence: TGTGCCAGCAGCTTGGGGGGGACTCCATACAATGAGCAGTTCTTC. Translation: CASSLGGTPYNEQFF.

In its sample, this clonotype was seen a few times. V and J are TRBV21-1 and TRBJ2-2; the table's D call, TRBD2, has no DNA check behind it. TRBV21-1 is a pseudogene segment. The CDR3 has 22 residues. The CDR3 sequence is CASTPGSLSELAASTNTGELFF. DNA for the CDR3: TGTGCCAGCACACCGGGTTCCCTTTCCGAACTAGCGGCAAGTACGAACACCGGGGAGCTGTTTTTT.

In its sample, this clonotype was seen a few times. This chain connects TRBV6-2 or TRBV6-3 to TRBJ2-7; D tentatively fits TRBD1 or TRBD2 (5 bases each). Germline values: CDR1 MNHEY, CDR2 SVGEGT. V shed 4 bases and J shed 3 bases, with 13 bases lying between them. The CDR3 is 14 residues long. The DNA of the CDR3 is TGTGCCAGCAGTTCCGGGACCGCGCTCTACGAGCAGTACTTC. Translated, it gives CASSSGTALYEQYF.

This clonotype was observed at least ten times. The chain carries TRBV20-1 and TRBJ2-3; a weak D match, TRBD2 (5 bases). The V gene lost 5 bases and the J gene lost 3 bases, with 21 bases spanning the gap. The CDR3 totals 16 residues. Germline V lookup: CDR1 DFQATT, CDR2 SNEGSKA (reference sequence). This CDR3 is CSAENGFGEATDTQYF. The CDR3 bases are TGCAGTGCTGAAAACGGCTTCGGGGAAGCTACAGATACGCAGTATTTT.

This clonotype turned up a few times. The chain recombines TRBV7-9 with TRBJ2-7; possible D gene TRBD1, 5 bases. V shed 6 bases and J shed 3 bases, with 12 bases lying between them. The CDR3 has 13 amino acids. The germline V gene has CDR1 SEHNR and CDR2 FQNEAQ (reference sequence). The CDR3 reads CASRPDSNYEQYF. The CDR3 region has the DNA TGTGCCAGCAGACCCGACAGTAACTACGAGCAGTACTTC.

The chain couples TRBV4-1 to TRBJ1-5; D uncertain. The CDR3 is made up of 16 amino acids. Germline values: CDR1 MGHRA, CDR2 YSYEKL. Trimming took 0 bases from V and 4 from J, leaving 13 bases between them. The CDR3 DNA is TGCGCCAGCAGCCAAGAATGGGCGGATCAAAATCAGCCCCAGCATTTT. Translation gives CASSQEWADQNQPQHF.

This clonotype was observed a handful of times. The chain joins TRBV14 to TRBJ1-2; TRBD1 agrees at 8 bases. The CDR3 runs 15 residues. V was clipped by 3 bases and J by 4 bases; unmatched bases: 7. Looked up from germline, CDR1 is SGHDN and CDR2 is FVKESK. The CDR3 sequence: CASSHRTGTRYGYTF. The CDR3 nucleotides read TGTGCCAGCAGCCACAGGACAGGGACGCGCTATGGCTACACCTTC.

The gene calls are TRBV6-5 and TRBJ2-1, with a possible D match to TRBD1 (6 bases). The CDR3 loop spans 11 amino acids. Germline V gives CDR1 MNHEY, CDR2 SVGAGI. V gave up 2 bases and J gave up 10 bases, with 6 bases separating them. CDR3 loop: CASSYGGEQFF. The CDR3 bases are TGTGCCAGCAGTTACGGGGGCGAGCAGTTCTTC.

J is TRBJ2-2 and V is TRBV28; the D is unclear. Germline loops: CDR1 MDHEN, CDR2 SYDVKM. This CDR3 is 13 amino acids long. Trimming cost V 6 bases and J 3 bases, with 8 bases left between them. Written as DNA, the CDR3 is TGTGCCAGCAGCAGGTTTTACACCGGGGAGCTGTTTTTT. Residues: CASSRFYTGELFF. Filled out from reference TRBV28 and TRBJ2-2, the complete variable domain reads DVKVTQSSRYLVKRTGEKVFLECVQDMDHENMFWYRQDPGLGLRLIYFSYDVKMKEKGDIPEGYSVSREKKERFSLILESASTNQTSMYLCASSRFYTGELFFGEGSRLTVL.